This is a list of T cell receptor beta chains from one sample in a study of T and B cells in COVID-19 patients. In TCRdb, the multiplex PCR reads were re-called with MiXCR into one record per CDR3 protein. Among 8,500 to 13,000 distinct CDR3 sequences listed, 30% to 35% were seen once. Sequencing was done on a sample of blood. These receptors were taken from a human donor with active COVID-19. Each CDR3 is given with its conserved first and last residue. Clone size is not always given. Where it is, it says once, few, many or a class for expanded clones.

v_call,clone_size,j_call,cdr3_aa
TRBV12-3/TRBV12-4,medium-sized,TRBJ1-3,CASGLGNTIYF
TRBV5-4,few,TRBJ1-2,CASSREGTGNGYTF
TRBV20-1,NA,TRBJ2-6,CSARTGTGANVLTF
TRBV11-1,NA,TRBJ2-6,CASSLRTGFNSGAKVLTF
TRBV15,few,TRBJ1-2,CAAAGQGFYTF
TRBV20-1,few,TRBJ1-6,CSASGSPSSSYNSPLHF
TRBV5-6,NA,TRBJ1-4,CASSFGYVSSGEKLFF
TRBV5-1,NA,TRBJ2-5,CASSPTLTSGVQETQYF
TRBV4-2,NA,TRBJ2-1,CASSQDLRGLNEQFF
TRBV19,few,TRBJ1-1,CASSIVGSGFGEAFF
TRBV6-6,NA,TRBJ1-3,CASSYGLTIYF
TRBV6-2/TRBV6-3,NA,TRBJ2-5,CASSSRRGKGETQYF
TRBV30,few,TRBJ1-4,CAWTDTGTTNEKLFF
TRBV5-1,NA,TRBJ2-7,CASSGTGDDYEQYF